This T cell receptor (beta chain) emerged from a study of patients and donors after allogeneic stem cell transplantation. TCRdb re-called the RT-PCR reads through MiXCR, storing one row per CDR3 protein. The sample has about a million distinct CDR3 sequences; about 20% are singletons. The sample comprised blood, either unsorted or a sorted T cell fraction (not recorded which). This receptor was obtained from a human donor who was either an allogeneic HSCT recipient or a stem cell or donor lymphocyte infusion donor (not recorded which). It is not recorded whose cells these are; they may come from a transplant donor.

The CDR3 bases are TGTGCCAGTAGTAGCGAGGGGGGCCCTTCCTACGAGCAGTACTTC. Translation gives CASSSEGGPSYEQYF. This rearrangement joins TRBV19 to TRBJ2-7; the D call may be TRBD1 or TRBD2 (6 bases each). Trimming took off 4 bases at V and 1 base at J, with 14 bases between the two ends. This CDR3 has 15 residues. In germline, CDR1 is LNHDA, CDR2 SQIVND (reference sequence).